This TCR beta chain was obtained from a study of T cell responses to AZD1222 COVID-19 vaccine. Study-wide results and caveats: An increase in Spike-specific TCR breadth and depth was observed after two AZD1222 doses. Donor demographics were predominantly white British with a female majority; clonal diversity may be underestimated. Within unmutated variant regions lay the reported targets of nearly half of spike-specific TCRs. The repertoires were collected only after the peak T cell response.

Clones were read by immunoSEQ multiplex PCR, and TCRdb kept only the in-frame ones, dropping some. The sample holds 150,000 or so clones; 82% are singletons and the top ten take around 4.3%. A remark on this clone: Antigen specificity is unknown.

The germline V and J ends were trimmed by 7 bases and 0 bases, with 9 bases remaining between them. Germline V CDR1 and CDR2: SQVTM, ANQGSEA. The CDR3 contains 12 residues. V usage is TRBV29-1 and J usage is TRBJ1-2; D gene ambiguous. This receptor was obtained from an adult in good health. This material consisted of peripheral blood, taken on day 0 of MenACWY control vaccination. CDR3 amino acids: CSGRVANYGYTF. Here the CDR3 DNA reads TGCAGCGGAAGGGTAGCTAACTATGGCTACACCTTC.